Listed below are T cell receptor beta chains from one sample, sequenced in a study of memory CD4+ T cells and cytomegalovirus serostatus. The assay was immunoSEQ multiplex PCR, and TCRdb's table has in-frame clones only and misses some. The sample contains 50,000 to 70,000 clones, around 79% of which appear only once. What was sequenced was memory CD4+ T cells from blood. The receptor source for this set is an adult in good health and CMV-seronegative. Both conserved end residues are trimmed from each CDR3. Each record gives: CDR3 protein, CDR3 length, V gene.

cdr3_aa: ASRAWTGLANEKLF; cdr3_length: 14; v_call: TRBV19
cdr3_aa: ASYSYGYT; cdr3_length: 8; v_call: TRBV25-1
cdr3_aa: ASSFGVSLGTEAF; cdr3_length: 13; v_call: TRBV5-1
cdr3_aa: ASSPNPWDPEAF; cdr3_length: 12; v_call: TRBV7-9
cdr3_aa: ASSYASGSKQY; cdr3_length: 11; v_call: TRBV27
cdr3_aa: ASSLQSGGADTQY; cdr3_length: 13; v_call: TRBV5-6
cdr3_aa: ASSRGRETGEQY; cdr3_length: 12; v_call: TRBV19
cdr3_aa: ASTHASGVGELF; cdr3_length: 12; v_call: TRBV7-9
cdr3_aa: ASSIELWTLQPQH; cdr3_length: 13; v_call: TRBV19
cdr3_aa: ASSRQTGGNQPQH; cdr3_length: 13; v_call: TRBV19
cdr3_aa: AWEGLAGDEQF; cdr3_length: 11; v_call: TRBV30
cdr3_aa: ASSYSQGETQY; cdr3_length: 11; v_call: TRBV6-5
cdr3_aa: SVERPRGSTEAF; cdr3_length: 12; v_call: TRBV29-1
cdr3_aa: ASSLGGGPGTQY; cdr3_length: 12; v_call: TRBV7-8
cdr3_aa: ASSPVGQKNSPLH; cdr3_length: 13; v_call: TRBV18